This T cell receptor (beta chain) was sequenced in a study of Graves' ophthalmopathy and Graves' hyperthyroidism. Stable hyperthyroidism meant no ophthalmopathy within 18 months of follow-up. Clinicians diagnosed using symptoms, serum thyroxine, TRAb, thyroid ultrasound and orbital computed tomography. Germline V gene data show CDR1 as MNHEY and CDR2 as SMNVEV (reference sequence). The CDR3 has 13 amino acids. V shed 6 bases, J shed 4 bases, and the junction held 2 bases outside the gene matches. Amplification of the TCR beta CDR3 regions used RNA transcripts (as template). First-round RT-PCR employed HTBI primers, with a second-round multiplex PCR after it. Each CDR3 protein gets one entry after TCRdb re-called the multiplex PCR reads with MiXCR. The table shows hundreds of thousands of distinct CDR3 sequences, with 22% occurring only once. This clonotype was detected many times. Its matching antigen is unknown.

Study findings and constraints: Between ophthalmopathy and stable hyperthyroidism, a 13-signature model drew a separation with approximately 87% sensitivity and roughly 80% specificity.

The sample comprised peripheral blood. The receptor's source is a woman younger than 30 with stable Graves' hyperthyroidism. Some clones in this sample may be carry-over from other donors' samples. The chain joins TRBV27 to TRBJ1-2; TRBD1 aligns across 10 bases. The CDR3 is CASRTGGLYGYTF. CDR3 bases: TGTGCCAGCAGGACAGGGGGCCTCTATGGCTACACCTTC.